This T cell receptor beta chain was sequenced in a study of STAT5B mutations in CD4+ large granular lymphocyte leukemia. The survey-level immunoSEQ assay was used. Libraries were prepared by immunoSEQ multiplex PCR; TCRdb keeps only in-frame clonotypes and omits some of them. The sample includes tens of thousands of clones, approximately 80% of them seen just once. This CDR3 region has 11 residues. Trimming removed 3 bases from V and 11 bases from J; junction bases left unmatched: 4. CDR1 and CDR2 from the germline V gene are DFQATT and SNEGSKA (reference sequence). In the case of this clone: Antigen unknown.

General study points: Main leukemic clonotypes were patient-specific, but 20% to 25% appeared at low frequency elsewhere.

The gene calls are TRBV20-1 and TRBJ1-1; 9 nucleotides align to TRBD1. This receptor was obtained from a human donor in good health. Sequencing was done on a sample of CD4+ T cells from blood buffy coats. The CDR3 DNA follows: TGCAGTGCTAGGGGGGACAGGGTGGCTTTCTTT. Its translation is CSARGDRVAFF.